What follows are 14 T cell receptor beta chains derived from one specimen sequenced in a study of CD8 T cells in Susac syndrome. Random hexamers served to reverse transcribe roughly 0.45 to 1 ug RNA. TCRdb passed the immunoSEQ multiplex PCR reads through MiXCR, listing each CDR3 protein once. The table shows around 100,000 distinct CDR3 sequences, with 95% occurring only once. The specimen sequenced was CD8+ T cells from PBMCs. These receptors originate from a human donor with Susac syndrome.

The rearrangement uses TRBV5-1 and TRBJ1-1, with TRBD1 identical over 9 bases. The CDR3 runs 15 residues. Trimming cost V 0 bases and J 6 bases; bases outside gene matches: 6. Per germline, CDR1 SGHRS and CDR2 YFSETQ. The CDR3, as DNA: TGCGCCAGCAGCTTGGACAGGGGGCCGAGGGCTGAAGCTTTCTTT. It codes for CASSLDRGPRAEAFF.

J is TRBJ2-1 and V is TRBV20-1, with 11 positions matching TRBD2. Trimming cost V 0 bases and J 9 bases; bases outside gene matches: 13. Germline CDR1 is DFQATT and CDR2 is SNEGSKA (reference sequence). The CDR3 contains 17 residues. CDR3 residues: CSARDYSSGGLELEQFF. The CDR3 nucleotides are TGCAGTGCTAGAGACTACTCTAGCGGGGGGTTGGAGCTTGAGCAGTTCTTC.

The CDR3 DNA reads TGTGCCAGCAGTGAACGGAGGGAGGTTAATGAAAAACTGTTTTTT. As protein: CASSERREVNEKLFF. The V gene is TRBV25-1, the J gene TRBJ1-4; D is undetermined. Trimming shortened V by 2 bases and J by 4 bases, and 11 bases separated the two germline ends. The CDR3 runs to 15 residues. The germline V gene encodes CDR1 MGHDK and CDR2 SYGVNS.

V is TRBV7-9 and J is TRBJ1-2, with D perhaps matching TRBD1 (5 bases). V lost 5 bases and J 8 bases, leaving 18 bases between the germline ends. Germline CDR1 and CDR2: SEHNR and FQNEAQ (reference sequence). The CDR3 spans 14 residues. The CDR3 DNA reads as TGTGCCAGCAGCGACGGTGGGACGACGAGGGGCTACACCTTC. It encodes CASSDGGTTRGYTF.

V and J are TRBV4-2 and TRBJ2-5; no clear D. This CDR3 region has 15 residues. V lost 0 bases and J lost 1, with 9 bases in between. The V gene's germline CDR1 is LGHNA and CDR2 YNFKEQ. As DNA, the CDR3 is TGTGCCAGCAGCCAAGACGGTGATAGCCAAGAGACCCAGTACTTC. Amino acids: CASSQDGDSQETQYF.

V usage is TRBV13 and J usage is TRBJ2-7, with 8 bases fitting TRBD1. The CDR3 length is 15 residues. J lost 3 bases, V lost 4 bases, and 8 bases had no gene match. The germline gives CDR1 PRHDT, CDR2 FYEKMQ (reference sequence). The CDR3 region has the DNA TGTGCCAGCAGCTCCCCGGGACAGGTGGACTACGAGCAGTACTTC. Protein product: CASSSPGQVDYEQYF.

The V call is TRBV5-1, the J call TRBJ2-2; TRBD1 might be the D (5 bases). Trimming cost V 0 bases and J 6 bases, with 12 bases left between them. This CDR3 has 15 amino acids. Looked up from germline, CDR1 is SGHRS and CDR2 is YFSETQ. DNA of the CDR3: TGCGCCAGCAGCTTGGCCATGGGGCTCGCCGGGGAGCTGTTTTTT. Translation: CASSLAMGLAGELFF.

The chain joins TRBV20-1 to TRBJ2-7; weak D call: TRBD1 (6 bases). Germline CDR1 DFQATT, CDR2 SNEGSKA (reference sequence). CDR3 size: 13 residues. V shed 3 bases and J shed 2 bases, with 11 bases lying between them. CDR3 amino acids: CSARVGTTYEQYF. DNA of the CDR3: TGCAGTGCTAGGGTAGGGACAACCTACGAGCAGTACTTC.

The chain recombines TRBV29-1 with TRBJ2-7; TRBD1 matches 7 bases. Per the germline V gene, CDR1 is SQVTM and CDR2 is ANQGSEA. Germline trimming cut 1 base from V and 3 bases from J; bases unmatched to any gene: 15. The CDR3 length is 17 residues. This CDR3 reads CSVEVGFRAGDSYEQYF. The CDR3 DNA is TGCAGCGTTGAAGTCGGGTTTCGGGCAGGGGACAGCTACGAGCAGTACTTC.

V is TRBV4-1 and J is TRBJ2-7; D tentatively fits TRBD1 or TRBD2 (7 bases each). The CDR3 has 15 amino acids. Germline V gene sequence: CDR1 MGHRA, CDR2 YSYEKL. V shed 1 base and J shed 2 bases, with 12 bases lying between them. CDR3 residues: CASSQVQGGTYEQYF. The CDR3, as DNA: TGCGCCAGCAGCCAAGTTCAGGGGGGGACCTACGAGCAGTACTTC.

This clonotype appeared a single time. The V and J genes are TRBV11-2 and TRBJ2-7, with D perhaps matching TRBD1 or TRBD2 (5 bases each). Germline CDR1 and CDR2: SGHAT and FQNNGV. The CDR3 is 15 residues long. V was shortened by 1 base and J by 2 bases, with 12 bases between the two germline ends. CDR3 nucleotides: TGTGCCAGCAGCTTAGGGGAGACGGGGCCCTACGAGCAGTACTTC. Amino acids: CASSLGETGPYEQYF.

The rearrangement links TRBV15 to TRBJ2-3; 12 bases agree with TRBD2. CDR1 LNHNV and CDR2 YYDKDF come from the germline V gene (reference sequence). The length of the CDR3 is 16 residues. V shed 4 bases, J shed 2 bases, and the junction held 4 bases outside the gene matches. The CDR3 sequence is CATSTWTSGDTDTQYF. As DNA, the CDR3 is TGTGCCACCAGCACCTGGACTAGCGGGGACACAGATACGCAGTATTTT.

V and J are TRBV19 and TRBJ1-5; 8 nucleotides match TRBD1. Germline values: CDR1 LNHDA, CDR2 SQIVND (reference sequence). The CDR3 contains 15 residues. The J segment lost 2 bases and the V segment lost 10 bases, leaving 10 bases of the junction unmatched. CDR3 coding DNA: TGTGCCACTAGGGACAGGTCCTATGGCAATCAGCCCCAGCATTTT. Residues: CATRDRSYGNQPQHF.

The gene calls are TRBV4-1 and TRBJ2-1, with D possibly being TRBD2 (5 bases). Germline loops: CDR1 MGHRA, CDR2 YSYEKL. V was trimmed by 0 bases and J by 2 bases, leaving 8 bases between them. The CDR3 consists of 15 residues. The CDR3 sequence: CASSQDPGTYNEQFF. The CDR3 nucleotides are TGCGCCAGCAGCCAAGACCCGGGAACCTACAATGAGCAGTTCTTC.